Given below is one T cell receptor (beta chain) in context. Antigen specificity is unknown. This record comes from a study of CD8 T cells in ankylosing spondylitis. V lost 0 bases and J lost 0, with 12 bases in between. The CDR3 has 16 amino acids. Germline V gene data show CDR1 as DFQATT and CDR2 as SNEGSKA (reference sequence). MiXCR was run by TCRdb on the 5' RACE reads, yielding one entry per CDR3 protein. The sample comprises about 750,000 distinct CDR3 sequences, 19% of which are singletons, and approximately 18% rests with the top ten. Findings and limits, study-wide: What seemed typical of ankylosing spondylitis blood was a TCR beta motif built from fewer than ten highly homologous variants.

Sequencing was done on a sample of blood, either unsorted or a sorted T cell fraction (not recorded which). The source is a male donor with ankylosing spondylitis. The chain couples TRBV20-1 to TRBJ2-1; no clear D gene. The DNA for the CDR3 is TGCAGTGCTAGAGACCTCCTACAGATCTCCTACAATGAGCAGTTCTTC. Translated: CSARDLLQISYNEQFF.